This T cell receptor (beta chain) was sequenced during a study of T cell repertoires in cytomegalovirus infection. Study overall: CMV infection together with matching HLA type was indicated by public TCR beta signatures.

This clonotype was observed a few times. What it binds is not known. Study-wide results and caveats: Identification of carriers of CMV plus the relevant HLA was performed using cumulative public TCR beta family frequency. HLA-C-restricted, CMV-specific TCR beta clonotypes were dominant ex vivo.

Via MiXCR, TCRdb re-called the reads, giving one row per CDR3 protein. The sample carries 500,000 to 600,000 distinct CDR3 sequences, 15% to 20% recorded once. J lost 3 bases, V lost 1 base, and 5 bases had no gene match. The CDR3 is 15 residues long. Germline assignment: CDR1 SGHAT and CDR2 FQNNGV. This TCR was recovered from a human donor in good health (CMV status not recorded). Some clones in this sample may be carry-over from other donors' samples. V and J are TRBV11-2 and TRBJ2-7, with 8 positions matching TRBD1. The sample was CD8+ T cells from PBMCs. The DNA for the CDR3 is TGTGCCAGCAGCTTAGTCACACAGGGGGACTACGAGCAGTACTTC. Its protein is CASSLVTQGDYEQYF.